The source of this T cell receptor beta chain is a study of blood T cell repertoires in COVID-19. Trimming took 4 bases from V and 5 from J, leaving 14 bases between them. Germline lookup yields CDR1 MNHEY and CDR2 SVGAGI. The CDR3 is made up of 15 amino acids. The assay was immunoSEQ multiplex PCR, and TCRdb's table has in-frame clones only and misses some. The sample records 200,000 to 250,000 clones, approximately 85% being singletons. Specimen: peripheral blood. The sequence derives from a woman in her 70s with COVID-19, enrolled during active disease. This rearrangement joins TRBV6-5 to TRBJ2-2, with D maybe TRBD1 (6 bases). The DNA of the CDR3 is TGTGCCAGCAGTTTTGGCAGGGGAATGACCGGGGAGCTGTTTTTT. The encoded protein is CASSFGRGMTGELFF.